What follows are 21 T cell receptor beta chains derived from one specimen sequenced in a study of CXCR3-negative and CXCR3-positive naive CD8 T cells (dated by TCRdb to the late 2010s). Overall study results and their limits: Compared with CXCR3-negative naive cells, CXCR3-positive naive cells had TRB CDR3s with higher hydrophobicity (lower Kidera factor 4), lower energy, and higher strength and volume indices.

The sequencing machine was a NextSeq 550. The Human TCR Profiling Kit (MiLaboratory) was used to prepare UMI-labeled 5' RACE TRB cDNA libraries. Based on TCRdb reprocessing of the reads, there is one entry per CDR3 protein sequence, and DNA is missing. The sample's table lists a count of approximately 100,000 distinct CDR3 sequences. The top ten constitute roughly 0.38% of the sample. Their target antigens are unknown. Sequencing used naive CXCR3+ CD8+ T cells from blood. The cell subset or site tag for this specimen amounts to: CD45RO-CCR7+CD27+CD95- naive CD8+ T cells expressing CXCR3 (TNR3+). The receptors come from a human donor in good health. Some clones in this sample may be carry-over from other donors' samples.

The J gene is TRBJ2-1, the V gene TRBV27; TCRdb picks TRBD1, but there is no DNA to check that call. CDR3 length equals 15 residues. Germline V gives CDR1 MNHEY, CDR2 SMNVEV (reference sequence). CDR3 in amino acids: CASRLVVQAYNEQFF.

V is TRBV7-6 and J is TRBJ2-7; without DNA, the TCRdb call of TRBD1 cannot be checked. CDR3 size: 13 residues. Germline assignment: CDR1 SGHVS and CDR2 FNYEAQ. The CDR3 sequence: CASSLAEGYEQYF.

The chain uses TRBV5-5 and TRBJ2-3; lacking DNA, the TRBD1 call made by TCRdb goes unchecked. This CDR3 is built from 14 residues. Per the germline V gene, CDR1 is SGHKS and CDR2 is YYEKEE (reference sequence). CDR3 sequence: CASSLGGDGDTQYF.

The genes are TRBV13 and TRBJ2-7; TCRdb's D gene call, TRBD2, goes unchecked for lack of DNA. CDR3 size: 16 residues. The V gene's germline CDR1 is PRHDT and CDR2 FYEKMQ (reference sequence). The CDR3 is CASSLGLAGGSWEQYF. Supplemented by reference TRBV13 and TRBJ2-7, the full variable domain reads AAGVIQSPRHLIKEKRETATLKCYPIPRHDTVYWYQQGPGQDPQFLISFYEKMQSDKGSIPDRFSAQQFSDYHSELNMSSLELGDSALYFCASSLGLAGGSWEQYFGPGTRLTVT.

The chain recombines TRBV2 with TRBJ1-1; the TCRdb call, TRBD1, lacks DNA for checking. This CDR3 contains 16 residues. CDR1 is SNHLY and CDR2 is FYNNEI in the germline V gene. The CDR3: CASGVSPETQNTEAFF.

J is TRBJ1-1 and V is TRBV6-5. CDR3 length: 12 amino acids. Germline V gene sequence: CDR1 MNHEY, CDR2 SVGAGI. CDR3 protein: CASSYSNTEAFF.

CDR3 residues: CASRAPGTGPYEQYF. This rearrangement joins TRBV28 to TRBJ2-7; absent DNA, TCRdb's TRBD1 call cannot be checked. The CDR3 is 15 residues long. Germline CDR1 and CDR2: MDHEN and SYDVKM.

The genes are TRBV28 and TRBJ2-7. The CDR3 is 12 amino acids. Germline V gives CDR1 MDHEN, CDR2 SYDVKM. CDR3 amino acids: CASSFLGYEQYF.

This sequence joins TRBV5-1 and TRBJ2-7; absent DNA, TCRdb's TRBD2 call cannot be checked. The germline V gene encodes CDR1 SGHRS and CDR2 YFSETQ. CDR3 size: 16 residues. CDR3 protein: CASTRGLDSDGYEQYF. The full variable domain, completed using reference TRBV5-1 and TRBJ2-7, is KAGVTQTPRYLIKTRGQQVTLSCSPISGHRSVSWYQQTPGQGLQFLFEYFSETQRNKGNFPGRFSGRQFSNSRSEMNVSTLELGDSALYLCASTRGLDSDGYEQYFGPGTRLTVT.

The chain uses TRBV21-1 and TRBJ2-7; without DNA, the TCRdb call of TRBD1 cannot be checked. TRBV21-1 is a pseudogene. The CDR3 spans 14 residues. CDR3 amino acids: CASSKGDRPDEQYF.

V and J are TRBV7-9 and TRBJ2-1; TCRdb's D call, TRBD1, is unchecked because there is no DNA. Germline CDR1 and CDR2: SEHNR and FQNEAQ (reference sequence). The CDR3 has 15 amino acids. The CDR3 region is CASSLGTASYNEQFF.

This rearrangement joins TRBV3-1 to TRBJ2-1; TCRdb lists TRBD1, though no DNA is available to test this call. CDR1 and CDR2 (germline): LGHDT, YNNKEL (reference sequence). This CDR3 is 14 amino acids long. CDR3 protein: CASSRPERMDEQFF.

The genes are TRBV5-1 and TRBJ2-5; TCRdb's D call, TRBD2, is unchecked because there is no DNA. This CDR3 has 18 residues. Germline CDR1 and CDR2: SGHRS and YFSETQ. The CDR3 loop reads CASSDGLAGGGWQETQYF.

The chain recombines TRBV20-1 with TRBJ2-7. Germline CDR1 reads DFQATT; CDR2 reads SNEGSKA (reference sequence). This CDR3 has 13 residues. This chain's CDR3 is CSAKSGRAYEQYF.

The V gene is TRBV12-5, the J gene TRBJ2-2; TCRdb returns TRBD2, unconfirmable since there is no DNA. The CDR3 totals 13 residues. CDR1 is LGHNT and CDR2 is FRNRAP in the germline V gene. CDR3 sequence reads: CASLSEDTGELFF.

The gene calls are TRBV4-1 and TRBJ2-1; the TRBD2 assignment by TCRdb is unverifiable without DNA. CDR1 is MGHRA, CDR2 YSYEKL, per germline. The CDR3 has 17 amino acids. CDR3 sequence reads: CASSHHTGLADNNEQFF.

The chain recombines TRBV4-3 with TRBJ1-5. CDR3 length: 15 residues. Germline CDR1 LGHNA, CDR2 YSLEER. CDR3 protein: CASSQDGEGSQPQHF.

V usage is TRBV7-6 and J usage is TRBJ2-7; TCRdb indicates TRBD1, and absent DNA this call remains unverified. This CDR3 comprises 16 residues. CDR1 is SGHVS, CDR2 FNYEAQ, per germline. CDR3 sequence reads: CASSSGLRTESYEQYF.

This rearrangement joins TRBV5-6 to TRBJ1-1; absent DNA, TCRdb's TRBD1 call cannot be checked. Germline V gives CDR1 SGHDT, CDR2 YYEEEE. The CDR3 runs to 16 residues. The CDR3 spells CASSFGGISMNTEAFF.

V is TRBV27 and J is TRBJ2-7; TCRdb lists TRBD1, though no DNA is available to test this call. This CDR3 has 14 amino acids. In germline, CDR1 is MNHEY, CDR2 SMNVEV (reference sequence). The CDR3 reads CASSPDRDRHEQYF.

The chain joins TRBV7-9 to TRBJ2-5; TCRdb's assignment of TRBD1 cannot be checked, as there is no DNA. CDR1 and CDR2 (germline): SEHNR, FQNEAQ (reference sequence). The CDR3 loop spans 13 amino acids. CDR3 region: CASRLTGEETQYF. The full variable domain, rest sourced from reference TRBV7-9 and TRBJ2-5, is DTGVSQNPRHKITKRGQNVTFRCDPISEHNRLYWYRQTLGQGPEFLTYFQNEAQLEKSRLLSDRFSAERPKGSFSTLEIQRTEQGDSAMYLCASRLTGEETQYFGPGTRLLVL.